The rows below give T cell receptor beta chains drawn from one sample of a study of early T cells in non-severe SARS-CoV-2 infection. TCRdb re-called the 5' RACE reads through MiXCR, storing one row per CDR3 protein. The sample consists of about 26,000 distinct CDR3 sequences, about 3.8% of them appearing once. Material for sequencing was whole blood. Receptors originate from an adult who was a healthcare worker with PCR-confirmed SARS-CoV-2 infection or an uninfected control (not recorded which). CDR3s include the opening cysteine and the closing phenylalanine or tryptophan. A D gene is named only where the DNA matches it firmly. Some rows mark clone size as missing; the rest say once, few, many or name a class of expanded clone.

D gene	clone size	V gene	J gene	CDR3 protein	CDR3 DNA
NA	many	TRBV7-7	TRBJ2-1	CASSLGRSYNEQFF	TGTGCTAGCAGCTTAGGTCGATCCTACAATGAGCAGTTCTTC
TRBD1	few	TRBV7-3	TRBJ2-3	CASAGTGRETDTQYF	TGTGCCAGCGCGGGGACAGGTAGAGAGACAGATACGCAGTATTTT
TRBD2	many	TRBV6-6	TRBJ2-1	CASTVGLAEYNEQFF	TGTGCCAGCACTGTAGGACTAGCGGAGTACAATGAGCAGTTCTTC
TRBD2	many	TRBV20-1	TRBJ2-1	CSALGTSSYNEQFF	TGCAGTGCGCTCGGGACTAGCTCCTACAATGAGCAGTTCTTC
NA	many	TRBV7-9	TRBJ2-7	CASSRTLYEQYF	TGTGCCAGCAGCCGGACCCTCTACGAGCAGTACTTC
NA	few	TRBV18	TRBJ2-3	CASSPPGMDPDTQYF	TGTGCCAGCTCACCACCCGGAATGGATCCAGATACGCAGTATTTT
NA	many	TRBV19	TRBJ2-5	CASTTGHYQGTQYF	TGTGCCAGTACTACCGGACACTACCAAGGGACCCAGTACTTC
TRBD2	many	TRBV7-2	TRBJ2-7	CASSSTGGEQYF	TGTGCCAGCAGCTCAACGGGAGGCGAGCAGTACTTC
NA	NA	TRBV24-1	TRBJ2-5	CATSDSKGTQETQYF	TGTGCCACCAGTGATTCGAAGGGGACTCAAGAGACCCAGTACTTC
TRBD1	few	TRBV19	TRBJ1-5	CASRQSDRGSNQPQHF	TGTGCCAGTCGACAATCGGACAGGGGTAGCAATCAGCCCCAGCATTTT
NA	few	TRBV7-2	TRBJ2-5	CASSSAGGTYQETQYF	TGTGCCAGCAGCTCAGCCGGCGGGACTTACCAAGAGACCCAGTACTTC
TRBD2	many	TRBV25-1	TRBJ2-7	CASRGPSGRGQYF	TGTGCCAGCAGAGGACCTAGCGGGCGCGGGCAGTACTTC
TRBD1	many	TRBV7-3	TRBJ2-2	CASSLTRTGSGELFF	TGTGCCAGCAGCTTAACGAGGACAGGGTCCGGGGAGCTGTTTTTT
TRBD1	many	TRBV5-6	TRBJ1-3	CASSLAGQGGNTIYF	TGTGCCAGCAGCTTGGCGGGACAGGGTGGAAACACCATATATTTT
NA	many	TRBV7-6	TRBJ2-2	CASSLRESGELFF	TGTGCCAGCAGCCTCCGGGAATCCGGGGAGCTGTTTTTT
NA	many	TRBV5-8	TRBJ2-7	CASSMGASGSYEQYF	TGTGCCAGCAGCATGGGGGCATCTGGTTCCTACGAGCAGTACTTC
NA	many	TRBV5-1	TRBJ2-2	CASSSTSNTGELFF	TGCGCCAGCAGCTCTACTAGTAACACCGGGGAGCTGTTTTTT
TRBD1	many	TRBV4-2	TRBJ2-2	CASSQDLTGTGELFF	TGTGCCAGCAGCCAAGACCTGACAGGGACCGGGGAGCTGTTTTTT
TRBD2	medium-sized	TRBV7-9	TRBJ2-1	CASSHGLAGPRGYNEQFF	TGTGCCAGCAGCCACGGACTAGCGGGCCCCCGGGGGTACAATGAGCAGTTCTTC
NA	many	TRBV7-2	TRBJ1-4	CASSPAQRVGEKLFF	TGTGCCAGCAGCCCCGCGCAAAGGGTTGGCGAAAAACTGTTTTTT
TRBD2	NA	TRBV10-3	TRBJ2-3	CAIRKAGVADTQYF	TGTGCCATCAGGAAAGCGGGAGTTGCAGATACGCAGTATTTT
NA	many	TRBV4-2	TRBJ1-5	CASSQVRKPTQPQHF	TGTGCCAGCAGCCAAGTCCGAAAGCCCACTCAGCCCCAGCATTTT
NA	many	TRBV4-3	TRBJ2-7	CASSRSSGSYEQYF	TGCGCCAGCAGCCGGAGCTCGGGGTCATACGAGCAGTACTTC
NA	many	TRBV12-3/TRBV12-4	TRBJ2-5	CASSPSTRAGTQYF	TGTGCCAGCAGTCCATCGACCCGCGCGGGGACCCAGTACTTC
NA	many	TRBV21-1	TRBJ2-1	CASTIRTHDYNEQFF	TGTGCCAGCACCATAAGGACTCACGATTACAATGAGCAGTTCTTC
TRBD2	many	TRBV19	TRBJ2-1	CASSIGQREYDNEQFF	TGTGCCAGTAGTATAGGCCAGCGGGAGTATGACAATGAGCAGTTCTTC
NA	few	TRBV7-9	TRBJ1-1	CASISRALEAFF	TGTGCCAGCATAAGCAGGGCCCTTGAAGCTTTCTTT
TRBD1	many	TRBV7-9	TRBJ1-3	CASSGEQGRLSSGNTIYF	TGTGCCAGCAGCGGCGAACAGGGGCGCCTCAGCTCTGGAAACACCATATATTTT
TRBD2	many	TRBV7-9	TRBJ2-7	CASSPREGTGSYEQYF	TGTGCCAGCAGCCCAAGGGAGGGAACGGGATCCTACGAGCAGTACTTC
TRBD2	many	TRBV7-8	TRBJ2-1	CASSLARLAGGYNEQFF	TGTGCCAGCAGCTTAGCTCGCCTAGCGGGAGGGTACAATGAGCAGTTCTTC
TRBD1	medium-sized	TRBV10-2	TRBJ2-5	CASSDIGDRGQETQYF	TGCGCCAGCAGTGATATAGGGGACAGGGGCCAAGAGACCCAGTACTTC
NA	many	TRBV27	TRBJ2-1	CASSLSASNNEQFF	TGTGCCAGCAGTTTATCCGCGTCCAACAATGAGCAGTTCTTC
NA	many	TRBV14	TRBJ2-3	CASSLLLGTYTQYF	TGTGCCAGCAGCCTACTCCTCGGGACATATACGCAGTATTTT
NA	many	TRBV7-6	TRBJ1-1	CASSPPNTEAFF	TGTGCCAGCAGCCCACCGAACACTGAAGCTTTCTTT
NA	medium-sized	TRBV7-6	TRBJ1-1	CASSSEAGNTEAFF	TGTGCCAGCAGCTCCGAGGCAGGGAACACTGAAGCTTTCTTT
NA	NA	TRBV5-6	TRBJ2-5	CASSLFWETQYF	TGTGCCAGCAGCTTGTTCTGGGAGACCCAGTACTTC
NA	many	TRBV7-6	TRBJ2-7	CASSRPDSYEQYF	TGTGCCAGCAGTCGGCCGGATTCCTACGAGCAGTACTTC
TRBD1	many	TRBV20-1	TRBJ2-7	CSATDRVLPYEQYF	TGCAGTGCCACGGACAGGGTACTTCCCTACGAGCAGTACTTC
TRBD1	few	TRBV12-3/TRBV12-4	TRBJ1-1	CASSFPQGAQTEAFF	TGTGCCAGCAGTTTCCCACAGGGGGCGCAAACTGAAGCTTTCTTT
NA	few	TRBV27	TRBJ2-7	CASAWDFSYEQYF	TGTGCCAGCGCATGGGACTTTTCCTACGAGCAGTACTTC
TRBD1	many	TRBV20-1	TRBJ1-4	CSAREGTGSEKLFF	TGCAGTGCTAGAGAGGGGACAGGGTCTGAAAAACTGTTTTTT
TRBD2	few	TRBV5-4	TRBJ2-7	CASSSSGGSYEQYF	TGTGCCAGCAGCTCTAGCGGGGGTTCCTACGAGCAGTACTTC
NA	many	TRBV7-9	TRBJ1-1	CASSREPGRAFF	TGTGCCAGCAGCAGGGAACCGGGTCGCGCTTTCTTT
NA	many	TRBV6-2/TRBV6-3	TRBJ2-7	CASSLVGAPPLNFYEQYF	TGTGCCAGCAGTTTGGTCGGCGCACCGCCTTTAAACTTCTACGAGCAGTACTTC
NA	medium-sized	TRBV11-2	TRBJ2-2	CASSSEWGAGELFF	TGTGCCAGCAGCTCCGAGTGGGGGGCCGGGGAGCTGTTTTTT
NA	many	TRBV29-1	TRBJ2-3	CSVERAWDGDTQYF	TGCAGCGTTGAAAGGGCGTGGGACGGTGATACGCAGTATTTT
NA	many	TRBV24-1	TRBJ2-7	CATSDEPKTGPHEQYF	TGTGCCACCAGTGATGAACCTAAGACAGGCCCCCACGAGCAGTACTTC
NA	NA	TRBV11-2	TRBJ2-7	CASSLHSYYEQYF	TGTGCCAGCAGCTTACATAGTTACTACGAGCAGTACTTC
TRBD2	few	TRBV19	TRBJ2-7	CASSVNLGTTYEQYF	TGTGCCAGTAGTGTTAATCTAGGGACTACCTACGAGCAGTACTTC
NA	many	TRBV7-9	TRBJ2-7	CASSLVTSEQYF	TGTGCCAGCAGCTTAGTGACTAGCGAGCAGTACTTC
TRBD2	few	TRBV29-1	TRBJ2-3	CSVEGLAGTDTQYF	TGCAGCGTTGAGGGACTAGCGGGCACAGATACGCAGTATTTT
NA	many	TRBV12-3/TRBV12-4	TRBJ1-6	CASSPGTAGNSPLHF	TGTGCCAGCAGTCCGGGGACGGCGGGTAATTCACCCCTCCACTTT
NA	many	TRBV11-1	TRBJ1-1	CASSRSPNTEAFF	TGTGCCAGCAGCAGATCCCCGAACACTGAAGCTTTCTTT
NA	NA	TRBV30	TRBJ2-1	CAWDGGHSSSFF	TGTGCCTGGGACGGGGGTCATAGCAGTTCGTTCTTC
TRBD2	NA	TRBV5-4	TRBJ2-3	CASRTGLAGSTDTQYF	TGTGCCAGCAGGACCGGACTAGCGGGTAGCACAGATACGCAGTATTTT
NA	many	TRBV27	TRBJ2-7	CASSWYGAYEQYF	TGTGCCAGCAGTTGGTATGGTGCCTACGAGCAGTACTTC
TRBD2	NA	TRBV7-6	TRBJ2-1	CASSYAGLAGSNEQFF	TGTGCCAGCAGTTACGCCGGACTAGCGGGAAGTAATGAGCAGTTCTTC
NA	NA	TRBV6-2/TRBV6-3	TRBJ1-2	CASTTTVTTFGYTF	TGTGCCAGCACTACCACAGTGACTACTTTTGGCTACACCTTC
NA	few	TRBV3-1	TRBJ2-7	CASSQGGAGYEQYF	TGTGCCAGCAGCCAGGGGGGAGCCGGGTACGAGCAGTACTTC
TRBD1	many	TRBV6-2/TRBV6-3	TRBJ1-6	CASTRTGGHSPLHF	TGTGCCAGCACCCGGACAGGGGGCCATTCACCCCTCCACTTT